This is a list of T cell receptor beta chains from one sample in a study of shared clonotypes between healthy human individuals. The method was immunoSEQ multiplex PCR; TCRdb's version includes in-frame clones alone and lacks a portion of them. The table shows about 600,000 clones, with roughly four fifths occurring only once. The specimen sequenced was PBMCs. Every receptor here comes from a woman aged 40 to 50 in good health. Some clones in this sample may be carry-over from other donors' samples. Each CDR3 is given with its conserved first and last residue. The D gene is left open where the match is weak. The size field is filled for only some rows; it gives once, few, many or a size class.

>TRBD2|16|TRBV9|once|TRBJ2-5
CASSVGGLAGGETQYF
TGTGCCAGCAGCGTAGGGGGACTAGCGGGAGGAGAGACCCAGTACTTC
>TRBD1|15|TRBV19|.|TRBJ1-4
CASGTGQATNEKLFF
TGTGCCAGCGGAACTGGACAGGCAACTAATGAAAAACTGTTTTTT
>TRBD1|16|TRBV2|.|TRBJ1-2
CASSEVGSGGSYGYTF
TGTGCCAGCAGTGAAGTGGGGTCAGGGGGATCCTATGGCTACACCTTC
>.|17|TRBV7-2|.|TRBJ2-1
CASSPSLMGAVGNEQFF
TGTGCCAGCAGCCCTTCCCTTATGGGAGCTGTCGGCAATGAGCAGTTCTTC
>.|13|TRBV28|few|TRBJ2-5
CASSWGGGETQYF
TGTGCCAGCAGTTGGGGAGGGGGGGAGACCCAGTACTTC
>TRBD2|19|TRBV4-3|.|TRBJ2-1
CASSPTTTSGRTPYNEQFF
TGCGCCAGCAGCCCCACAACGACTAGCGGAAGGACGCCCTACAATGAGCAGTTCTTC
>TRBD2|15|TRBV28|.|TRBJ2-7
CASRTSGRAKNEQYF
TGTGCCAGCAGAACTAGCGGGAGGGCCAAGAACGAGCAGTACTTC
>TRBD1|14|TRBV27|.|TRBJ1-2
CASSQDRGGYGYTF
TGTGCCAGCAGTCAGGACAGGGGGGGCTATGGCTACACCTTC
>.|13|TRBV11-2|.|TRBJ2-4
CASSSLAKNIQYF
TGTGCCAGCAGCTCACTAGCCAAAAACATTCAGTACTTC
>.|15|TRBV7-9|.|TRBJ2-5
CASSLGGAVEETQYF
TGTGCCAGCAGCTTAGGGGGGGCGGTTGAAGAGACCCAGTACTTC
>.|12|TRBV28|once|TRBJ1-3
CASSLIANTIYF
TGTGCCAGCAGTTTGATCGCGAACACCATATATTTT
>.|13|TRBV30|.|TRBJ1-2
CAWSKGGDYGYTF
TGTGCCTGGAGTAAAGGAGGGGACTATGGCTACACCTTC
>.|15|TRBV28|few|TRBJ2-1
CASSLPGSSYNEQFF
TGTGCCAGCAGTTTACCAGGGAGCTCCTACAATGAGCAGTTCTTC
>TRBD2|13|TRBV7-2|.|TRBJ2-1
CASRISGSDEQFF
TGTGCCAGCAGAATTAGCGGGAGCGATGAGCAGTTCTTC
>TRBD2|21|TRBV28|.|TRBJ2-2
CASSLSIRQGSGRRITGELFF
TGTGCCAGCAGTTTGTCGATACGACAGGGTAGCGGGAGACGGATCACCGGGGAGCTGTTTTTT
>TRBD1|16|TRBV6-5|.|TRBJ1-4
CASSYSTGAPNEKLFF
TGTGCCAGCAGTTATTCAACAGGGGCCCCAAATGAAAAACTGTTTTTT
>TRBD1|14|TRBV9|.|TRBJ2-7
CASSGGTGFYEQYF
TGTGCCAGCAGCGGTGGGACAGGGTTTTACGAGCAGTACTTC
>.|14|TRBV6-1|many|TRBJ2-7
CASRGGAFSYEQYF
TGTGCCAGCAGGGGGGGGGCCTTCTCCTACGAGCAGTACTTC
>TRBD1|14|TRBV5-1|.|TRBJ2-7
CASSKGTVPYEQYF
TGCGCCAGCAGCAAAGGGACAGTTCCCTACGAGCAGTACTTC
>.|13|TRBV5-1|.|TRBJ2-3
CASSREFADTQYF
TGCGCCAGCAGCAGGGAGTTCGCAGATACGCAGTATTTT
>TRBD1|15|TRBV5-4|.|TRBJ1-4
CASSLAGQGRGKLFF
TGTGCCAGCAGCTTGGCCGGACAGGGCAGGGGAAAACTGTTTTTT
>.|15|TRBV11-2|.|TRBJ1-4
CASSLSGGPNEKLFF
TGTGCCAGCAGCTTATCAGGCGGACCTAATGAAAAACTGTTTTTT
>TRBD1|15|TRBV5-1|.|TRBJ2-7
CASSSHRDRVYEQYF
TGCGCCAGCAGCTCGCACCGGGACAGGGTCTACGAGCAGTACTTC
>.|13|TRBV4-2|.|TRBJ1-2
CASSQDFYSGYTF
TGTGCCAGCAGCCAAGACTTTTACTCTGGCTACACCTTC
>TRBD2|17|TRBV5-1|few|TRBJ2-1
CASSREASGSSYNEQFF
TGCGCCAGCAGCAGGGAGGCTAGCGGGAGCTCCTACAATGAGCAGTTCTTC